The text below deals with one T cell receptor beta chain. A second PCR of about 6 to 11 cycles used a sample-barcoded 5' primer and a J-beta primer mix. TCRdb passed the 5' RACE reads through MiXCR, listing each CDR3 protein once. The sample lists 540,000 or so distinct CDR3 sequences, around 24% occurring once. This entry is derived from a study of blood T cells in healthy people across ages. Per the germline V gene, CDR1 is SQVTM and CDR2 is ANQGSEA. V lost 0 bases, J lost 2 bases, and 10 bases lay in between. The CDR3 has 14 amino acids. This same sample was also part of a study on T cells of mothers and their children.

V usage is TRBV29-1 and J usage is TRBJ1-2, with D uncertain. Material: blood. This TCR was sampled from a boy under 18 in good health. The CDR3 spells CSVEDREWNYGYTF. DNA for the CDR3: TGCAGCGTTGAAGATCGAGAGTGGAACTATGGCTACACCTTC.